This T cell receptor (beta chain) was captured by sequencing in a study of shared clonotypes between healthy human individuals. Overall study context: Donors, aged 18 to 49, were two women and three men. Study results and caveats: Sequencing depth was predicted to influence how clonotypes are shared among donors. Blood alone was sampled, and tissue repertoires likely differ.

J lost 8 bases, V lost 4 bases, and 10 bases had no gene match. Germline lookup yields CDR1 SGHRS and CDR2 YFSETQ. The CDR3 has 14 amino acids. Turning to this clone: Its antigen is not identified.

Clones were read by immunoSEQ multiplex PCR, and TCRdb kept only the in-frame ones, dropping some. This table holds fewer than 650,000 clones, about 82% found once. The chain is built from TRBV5-1 and TRBJ2-3; TRBD1 matches at 7 bases. Sequencing was carried out using PBMCs. The sequence came from a woman aged 40 to 50 in good health. Some clones in this sample may be carry-over from other donors' samples. The CDR3: CASSPTGSRGTQYF. As DNA, the CDR3 is TGCGCCAGCAGCCCGACAGGGAGTCGAGGTACGCAGTATTTT.